This T cell receptor (beta chain) appears in the sequencing data of a study of cytomegalovirus exposure and HLA in healthy donors. Findings and caveats of the study: Whilst most TCR sequences proved rare, a subset of public TCRs occurred across many donors.

This clone was observed a few times. Its target is unknown. Looked up from germline, CDR1 is LGHNA and CDR2 is YSLEER. Deletions cut 1 base from V and 0 bases from J, with 7 bases between. CDR3 length: 15 amino acids. Researchers ran the PCR with 60 Vbeta and 13 Jbeta primers. The method was immunoSEQ multiplex PCR; TCRdb's version includes in-frame clones alone and lacks a portion of them. This sample has roughly 130,000 clones; around three quarters occur once, and the top ten carry less than 2%. The chain recombines TRBV4-3 with TRBJ1-5; D may be TRBD1 (5 bases). The sample comprised PBMCs. This TCR was sampled from a man aged 35 to 55 in good health and CMV-seronegative. The CDR3 nucleotides are TGCGCCAGCAGCCAAGGGACACATAGCAATCAGCCCCAGCATTTT. Translation: CASSQGTHSNQPQHF.